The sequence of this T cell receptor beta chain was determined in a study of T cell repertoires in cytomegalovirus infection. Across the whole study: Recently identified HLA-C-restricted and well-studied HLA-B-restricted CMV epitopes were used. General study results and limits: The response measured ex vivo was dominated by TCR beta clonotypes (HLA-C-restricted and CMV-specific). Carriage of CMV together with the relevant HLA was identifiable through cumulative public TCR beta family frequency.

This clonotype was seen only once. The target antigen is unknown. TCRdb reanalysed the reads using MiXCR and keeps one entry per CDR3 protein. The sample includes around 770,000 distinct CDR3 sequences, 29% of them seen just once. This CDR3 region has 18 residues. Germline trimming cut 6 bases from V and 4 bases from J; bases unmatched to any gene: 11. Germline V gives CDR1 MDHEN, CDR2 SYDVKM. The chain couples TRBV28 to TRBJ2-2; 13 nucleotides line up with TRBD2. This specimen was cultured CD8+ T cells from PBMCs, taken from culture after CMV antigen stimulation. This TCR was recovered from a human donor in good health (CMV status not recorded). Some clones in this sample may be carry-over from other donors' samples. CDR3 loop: CASRYGLAGDRRTGELFF. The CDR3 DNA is TGTGCCAGCAGATACGGACTAGCGGGGGACAGACGCACCGGGGAGCTGTTTTTT.